Given below is one T cell receptor (beta chain) in context. V gave up 5 bases and J gave up 5 bases; unmatched junction bases: 10. Germline loops: CDR1 GTSNPN, CDR2 SVGIG (reference sequence). CDR3 length: 14 residues. This sample is part of a study of blood T cell repertoires in COVID-19. Turning to the study itself: Donors in the United States, Italy and Spain gave samples during acute or convalescent COVID-19. T cells, B-cell-depleted T cells, or PBMCs provided the cDNA or gDNA that served as material.

Per the study methods: Reference gene primers were amplified, and this amplification served to estimate nucleated cell counts. Assay: immunoSEQ multiplex PCR; the TCRdb copy retains only in-frame clones and omits some. That table is the source of V, J and clone size, and D and trimming were worked out from the DNA. The sample has 65,000 to 90,000 clones, 82% seen once. The sequence came from a woman in her sixties with acute or convalescent COVID-19. The sample consisted of peripheral blood. The rearrangement uses TRBV30 and TRBJ2-5, with 8 bases lining up with TRBD1. The CDR3 DNA reads as TGTGCCTGGCTGATGGGACAGGTCGGGGAGACCCAGTACTTC. This translates into CAWLMGQVGETQYF. Full variable domain (outside the CDR3, taken from reference TRBV30 and TRBJ2-5): SQTIHQWPATLVQPVGSPLSLECTVEGTSNPNLYWYRQAAGRGLQLLFYSVGIGQISSEVPQNLSASRPQDRQFILSSKKLLLSDSGFYLCAWLMGQVGETQYFGPGTRLLVL.